This TCR beta chain appears in the sequencing data of a study of CD8 T cells in ankylosing spondylitis. A single record per CDR3 protein comes from TCRdb applying MiXCR to the 5' RACE reads. Of 15,000 or so distinct CDR3 sequences listed, approximately 8.4% are singletons. By share of the sample, this clonotype is medium-sized. The germline V gene encodes CDR1 DFQATT and CDR2 SNEGSKA (reference sequence). V was pared by 6 bases and J by 3 bases, with 10 bases of the junction left unmatched. CDR3 length: 15 amino acids. The sequenced sample was blood. V is TRBV20-1 and J is TRBJ1-4, with 7 bases fitting TRBD1. The receptor was isolated from a male donor with ankylosing spondylitis or in good health (not recorded which). The CDR3 region has the DNA TGCAGTGCCGGGACAGCCGGGGGGTCTAATGAAAAACTGTTTTTT. It is translated as CSAGTAGGSNEKLFF.